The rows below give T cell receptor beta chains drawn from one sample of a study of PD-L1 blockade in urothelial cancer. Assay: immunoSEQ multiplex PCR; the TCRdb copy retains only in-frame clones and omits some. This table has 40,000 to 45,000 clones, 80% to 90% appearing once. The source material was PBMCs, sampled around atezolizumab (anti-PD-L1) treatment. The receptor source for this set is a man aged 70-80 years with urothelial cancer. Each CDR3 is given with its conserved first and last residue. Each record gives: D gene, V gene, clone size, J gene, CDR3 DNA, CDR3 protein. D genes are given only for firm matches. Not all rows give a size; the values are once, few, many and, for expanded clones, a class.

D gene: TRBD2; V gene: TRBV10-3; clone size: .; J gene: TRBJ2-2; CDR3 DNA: TGTGCCATCAGACAAGGACTAGCGGGAAAGCGTGGGGGCGGGGAGCTGTTTTTT; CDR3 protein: CAIRQGLAGKRGGGELFF
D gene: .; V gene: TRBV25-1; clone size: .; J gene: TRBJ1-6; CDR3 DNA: TGTGCCAGCGCAGATCGGGGGAATTCACCCCTCCACTTT; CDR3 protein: CASADRGNSPLHF
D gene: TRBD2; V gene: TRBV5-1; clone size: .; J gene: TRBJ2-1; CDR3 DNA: TGCGCCAGCAGCTTGGATAGCGGGAGTCGCAATGAGCAGTTCTTC; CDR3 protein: CASSLDSGSRNEQFF
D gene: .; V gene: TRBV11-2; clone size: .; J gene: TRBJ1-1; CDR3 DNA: TGTGCCAGCAGCCCCGGTGACACTGAAGCTTTCTTT; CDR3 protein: CASSPGDTEAFF
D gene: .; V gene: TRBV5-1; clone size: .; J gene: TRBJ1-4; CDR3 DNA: TGCGCCAGCAGCGGCGGTGACTCTGATGAAAAACTGTTTTTT; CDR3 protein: CASSGGDSDEKLFF
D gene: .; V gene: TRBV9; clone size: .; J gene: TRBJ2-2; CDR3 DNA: TGTGCCAGCAGCGTAGCCGGGAGTTCGACCGGGGAGCTGTTTTTT; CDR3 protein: CASSVAGSSTGELFF
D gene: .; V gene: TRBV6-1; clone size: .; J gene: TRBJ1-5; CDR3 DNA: TGTGCCAGCACCCCAGGGAGGGATCAGCCCCAGCATTTT; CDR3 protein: CASTPGRDQPQHF
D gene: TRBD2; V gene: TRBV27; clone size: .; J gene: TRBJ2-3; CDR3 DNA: TGTGCCAGCAGTTTAAGCCCGGGACTAAGCACAGATACGCAGTATTTT; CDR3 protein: CASSLSPGLSTDTQYF
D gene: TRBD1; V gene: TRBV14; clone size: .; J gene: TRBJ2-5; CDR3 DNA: TGTGCCAGCAGCCAAAGGGACAGGGTCCTTGAGACCCAGTACTTC; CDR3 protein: CASSQRDRVLETQYF
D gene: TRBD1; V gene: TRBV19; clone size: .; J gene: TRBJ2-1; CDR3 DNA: TGTGCCAGTAGTATACCTAACAGGGGGGATTACAATGAGCAGTTCTTC; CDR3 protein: CASSIPNRGDYNEQFF
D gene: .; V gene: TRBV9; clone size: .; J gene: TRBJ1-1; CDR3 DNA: TGTGCCAGCCAGGAGGGATTGAACACTGAAGCTTTCTTT; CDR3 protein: CASQEGLNTEAFF
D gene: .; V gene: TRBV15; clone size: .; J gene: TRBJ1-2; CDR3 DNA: TGTGCCACCAGCAGACTGACATTTTCCTATGGCTACACCTTC; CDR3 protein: CATSRLTFSYGYTF
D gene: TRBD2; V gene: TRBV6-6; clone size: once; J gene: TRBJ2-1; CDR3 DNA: TGTGCCAGCAGTTACGGACTAGCGGGAGCGGATGAGCAGTTCTTC; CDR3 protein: CASSYGLAGADEQFF
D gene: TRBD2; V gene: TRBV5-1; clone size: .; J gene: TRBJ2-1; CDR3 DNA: TGCGCCAGCAGCTTGAGGACTAGCGCTAGCTCCTACAATGAGCAGTTCTTC; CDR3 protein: CASSLRTSASSYNEQFF
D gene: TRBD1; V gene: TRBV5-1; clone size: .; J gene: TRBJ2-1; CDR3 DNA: TGCGCCAGCAGCCCAACCGGGACAGGGGGCAATGAGCAGTTCTTC; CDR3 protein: CASSPTGTGGNEQFF
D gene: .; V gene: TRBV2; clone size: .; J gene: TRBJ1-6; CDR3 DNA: TGTGCCAGCAGTGAAAACCCCGGTTCACCCCTCCACTTT; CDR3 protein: CASSENPGSPLHF
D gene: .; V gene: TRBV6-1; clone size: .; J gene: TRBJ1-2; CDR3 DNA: TGTGCCAGTCACCTATTCGGGTATGGCTACACCTTC; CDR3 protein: CASHLFGYGYTF
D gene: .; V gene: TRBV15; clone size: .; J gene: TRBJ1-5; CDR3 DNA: TGTGCCACCAGCACACAGGACAATCAGCCCCAGCATTTT; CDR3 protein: CATSTQDNQPQHF
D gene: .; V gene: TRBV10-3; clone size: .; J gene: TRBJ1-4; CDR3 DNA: TGTGCCATCAGTGAGTCACGGAGGGTAGGGGAAAAACTGTTTTTT; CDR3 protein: CAISESRRVGEKLFF
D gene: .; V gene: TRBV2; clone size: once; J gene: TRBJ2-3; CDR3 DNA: TGTGCCAGCAGTGAGCAGGGCCCAGATACGCAGTATTTT; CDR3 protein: CASSEQGPDTQYF
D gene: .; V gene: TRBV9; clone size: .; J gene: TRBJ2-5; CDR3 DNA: TGTGCCAGCAGCGAACAACAAGAGACCCAGTACTTC; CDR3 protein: CASSEQQETQYF
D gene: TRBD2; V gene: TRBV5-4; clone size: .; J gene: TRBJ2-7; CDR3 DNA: TGTGCCAGCAGCTCAAGGACTAGCGGGAGTTACGAGCAGTACTTC; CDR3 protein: CASSSRTSGSYEQYF